Following are 18 T cell receptor beta chains from one sample sequenced in a study of CD8 T cells in ankylosing spondylitis. The antigens for these receptors are not known. TCRdb re-called the 5' RACE reads through MiXCR, storing one row per CDR3 protein. The data show around 130,000 distinct CDR3 sequences, with 15% to 20% seen just once and approximately 33% held by the top ten. Study-level findings and limits: Ankylosing spondylitis blood appeared to carry a characteristic TCR beta motif of fewer than 10 highly homologous variants.

Sequences were obtained from blood, either unsorted or a sorted T cell fraction (not recorded which). The receptors come from a male donor with ankylosing spondylitis.

The V and J genes are TRBV24-1 and TRBJ2-7; weak D call: TRBD1 (6 bases). V lost 5 bases, J lost 7 bases, and 20 bases lay in between. Germline V gene lookup returns CDR1 KGHDR and CDR2 SFDVKD. The CDR3 loop spans 15 amino acids. The CDR3 DNA is TGTGCCACCAGTGCCGGAGCAGGGGTTTTGGAAGAGCAGTACTTC. Encoded protein: CATSAGAGVLEEQYF.

The chain combines TRBV7-9 with TRBJ2-1, with 12 bases fitting TRBD2. Germline V lookup: CDR1 SEHNR, CDR2 FQNEAQ (reference sequence). The CDR3 consists of 16 residues. V trimming: 2 bases; J trimming: 7 bases; junction bases outside the gene matches: 6. The CDR3 reads CASSLTLAGGLNEQFF. CDR3 sequence (DNA): TGTGCCAGCAGCTTAACTCTAGCGGGAGGGCTTAATGAGCAGTTCTTC.

At least ten counts were recorded for this clonotype. This sequence joins TRBV9 and TRBJ1-3; TRBD1 might be the D (5 bases). Germline assignment: CDR1 SGDLS and CDR2 YYNGEE. The CDR3 has 15 amino acids. Trimming removed 3 bases from V and 2 bases from J, with 12 bases in between. CDR3 in amino acids: CASSAGRNTGNTIYF. CDR3 in DNA: TGTGCCAGCAGCGCGGGACGGAACACTGGAAACACCATATATTTT.

This clonotype has a handful of counts. The rearrangement joins TRBV12-3 or TRBV12-4 to TRBJ2-3; 16 bases map to TRBD2. The CDR3 spans 15 residues. The V segment lost 10 bases and the J segment 6 bases; nucleotides outside the gene matches: 7. The CDR3 loop is CAIAGTSGRGDTQYF. The CDR3, as DNA: TGTGCCATTGCCGGGACTAGCGGGAGGGGCGATACGCAGTATTTT.

This clonotype is a singleton in its sample. This chain uses TRBV15 with TRBJ2-1; 13 nucleotides line up with TRBD2. With V trimmed by 3 bases and J by 7 bases, 15 bases remained unmatched. The germline gives CDR1 LNHNV, CDR2 YYDKDF (reference sequence). This CDR3 has 19 amino acids. The CDR3 region has the DNA TGTGCCACCAGCAGGCGACTAGCGGGAGGTCTCGTAAAGGGGAATGAGCAGTTCTTC. Translating it yields CATSRRLAGGLVKGNEQFF.

The chain is built from TRBV6-1 and TRBJ2-1, with no clear D. Trimming cost V 6 bases and J 7 bases, with 19 bases left between them. Germline lookup yields CDR1 MNHNS and CDR2 SASEGT. The length of the CDR3 is 15 residues. The CDR3 here is CASRPDTPKGNEQFF. The DNA of the CDR3 is TGTGCCAGCAGACCCGACACACCCAAAGGGAATGAGCAGTTCTTC.

V gene TRBV20-1 combines with J gene TRBJ2-5; D perhaps matches TRBD1 (6 bases). The germline gives CDR1 DFQATT, CDR2 SNEGSKA (reference sequence). Trimming left V 3 bases short and J 5 bases short, with 13 bases between. The CDR3 has 13 amino acids. Here the CDR3 reads CSARSQGRETQYF. CDR3 in DNA: TGCAGTGCTAGGTCACAGGGACGGGAGACCCAGTACTTC.

The rearrangement links TRBV4-1 to TRBJ1-1; D is undetermined. Trimming removed 3 bases from V and 4 bases from J, with 12 bases in between. The CDR3 runs 14 residues. In germline, CDR1 is MGHRA, CDR2 YSYEKL. This chain's CDR3 is CASSHAQSITEAFF. For the CDR3, the DNA is TGCGCCAGCAGCCACGCCCAGTCGATCACTGAAGCTTTCTTT.

The chain employs TRBV3-1 and TRBJ1-5; D ambiguous. The germline gives CDR1 LGHDT, CDR2 YNNKEL (reference sequence). The CDR3 has 15 residues. The V gene lost 0 bases and the J gene lost 3 bases, with 9 bases spanning the gap. The CDR3 DNA follows: TGTGCCAGCAGCCAAGAGACGGGAATCAATCAGCCCCAGCATTTT. Protein sequence: CASSQETGINQPQHF.

The chain recombines TRBV20-1 with TRBJ2-1; no firm D call. Germline values: CDR1 DFQATT, CDR2 SNEGSKA (reference sequence). This CDR3 region has 11 residues. V lost 7 bases and J lost 9, with 13 bases in between. The CDR3 nucleotides read TGCAGTGGATGGCGCGGCAGTGAGCAGTTCTTC. It is translated as CSGWRGSEQFF.

This clonotype has only a few counts. Relative to the germline gene, one junction end is altered; a read error may explain this. The chain links TRBV7-7 to TRBJ2-1, with 8 nucleotides matching TRBD1. The germline CDR1 and CDR2 sequences are SSHAT and FNYEAQ (reference sequence). This CDR3 contains 15 residues. The CDR3 coding sequence is TGTGCTAGCAGCTTAGATGGGACAGGAGTCCATGAGCAGTTCTTC. This gives the protein CASSLDGTGVHEQFF.

In its sample, this clonotype was seen a few times. The rearrangement links TRBV7-9 to TRBJ2-7; 8 bases are a match to TRBD1. V lost 6 bases, J lost 5 bases, and 6 bases stayed unmatched. CDR3 length: 13 residues. Germline lookup yields CDR1 SEHNR and CDR2 FQNEAQ (reference sequence). CDR3 DNA sequence: TGTGCCAGCAGACCGGACAGGGACCACGAGCAGTACTTC. It yields the protein CASRPDRDHEQYF.

The chain joins TRBV4-1 to TRBJ2-7; 7 bases align to TRBD1. In germline, CDR1 is MGHRA, CDR2 YSYEKL. V shed 2 bases and J 3 bases; nucleotides not matched to a gene: 7. The CDR3 consists of 15 residues. CDR3 nucleotides: TGCGCCAGCAGCCAACCGGGACAGAATTTCTACGAGCAGTACTTC. Translated, it gives CASSQPGQNFYEQYF.

This clonotype was observed a few times. The rearrangement joins TRBV5-6 to TRBJ2-7; D not resolved. CDR3 length: 12 amino acids. Germline CDR1 SGHDT, CDR2 YYEEEE. V lost 2 bases and J 4 bases, leaving 7 bases between the germline ends. CDR3 coding DNA: TGTGCCAGCAGCTTCCGAGCTTACGAGCAGTACTTC. Translation: CASSFRAYEQYF.

This clonotype came up a few times. The CDR3 loop reads CASSLAGDRYNEQFF. DNA for the CDR3: TGTGCCAGCAGTTTAGCGGGAGATAGGTACAATGAGCAGTTCTTC. V gene TRBV27 combines with J gene TRBJ2-1; 7 bases match TRBD2. Trimming cost V 2 bases and J 4 bases; bases outside gene matches: 5. The germline CDR1 and CDR2 sequences are MNHEY and SMNVEV (reference sequence). The CDR3 has 15 amino acids.

This clonotype showed up just a few times. The chain carries TRBV25-1 and TRBJ1-5; D ambiguous. Per the germline V gene, CDR1 is MGHDK and CDR2 is SYGVNS. This CDR3 region has 14 residues. Between the trimmed V and J ends, which lost 2 bases and 6 bases, there was a span of 11 bases. The CDR3 DNA is TGTGCCAGCAGTGAAGGGAGGATTTTTCAGCCCCAGCATTTT. Its protein is CASSEGRIFQPQHF.

This clonotype was counted only a few times. The chain links TRBV6-5 to TRBJ2-3, with a tentative D call TRBD2 (6 bases). The CDR3 loop spans 16 amino acids. The V gene lost 2 bases and the J gene lost 2 bases, with 14 bases spanning the gap. Germline-derived CDR1 and CDR2 are MNHEY and SVGAGI. The CDR3 nucleotides are TGTGCCAGCAGTTACGGAGCGGCGGGGCCCACAGATACGCAGTATTTT. This encodes CASSYGAAGPTDTQYF.

This clonotype was seen repeatedly, ten times or more. J is TRBJ2-3 and V is TRBV12-3 or TRBV12-4; 11 positions match TRBD2. V was clipped by 6 bases and J by 2 bases; unmatched bases: 1. The CDR3 is 14 amino acids. The CDR3 sequence: CASRTSGNTDTQYF. CDR3 nucleotide sequence: TGTGCCAGCAGGACTAGCGGGAACACAGATACGCAGTATTTT.